Given below is one T cell receptor beta chain in context. Its cognate antigen is unknown. This sample was taken from a study of CD8+ T cells in alopecia areata. Study-wide results and caveats: Relative to normal scalp, lesional scalp, especially alopecia totalis/universalis, showed higher clonality.

V lost 4 bases and J lost 0, with 10 bases in between. CDR1 is SGHRS and CDR2 is YFSETQ in the germline V gene. This CDR3 region has 14 residues. Once RNA had been extracted, it was reverse transcribed into cDNA to act as the sequencing template. Libraries were prepared by immunoSEQ multiplex PCR; TCRdb keeps only in-frame clonotypes and omits some of them. The profile shows 150,000 to 200,000 clones, around three fifths of them singletons. Noted treatment: oral pan-JAK inhibitor, 5-10 mg twice daily. The chain uses TRBV5-1 and TRBJ1-1; a weak D match, TRBD1 (5 bases). This receptor was taken from a human donor with alopecia areata. Here the sequenced sample was CD4+ T cells sorted from blood, taken at week 24, from a patient treated with tofacitinib. The CDR3 loop is CASSMTVMNTEAFF. CDR3 DNA: TGCGCCAGCAGCATGACAGTCATGAACACTGAAGCTTTCTTT. Full variable domain (remainder filled in from reference TRBV5-1 and TRBJ1-1): KAGVTQTPRYLIKTRGQQVTLSCSPISGHRSVSWYQQTPGQGLQFLFEYFSETQRNKGNFPGRFSGRQFSNSRSEMNVSTLELGDSALYLCASSMTVMNTEAFFGQGTRLTVV.